This T cell receptor (beta chain) was found in a study of blood T cell repertoires in COVID-19. Repertoires were generated with immunoSEQ multiplex PCR, while TCRdb's copy carries only in-frame clones and drops some. The sample has tens of thousands of clones, about nine tenths seen once; the top ten hold roughly 7.6%. Trimming at V came to 5 bases and at J to 4 bases, leaving 6 bases not matched to a gene. From germline, CDR1 is SGDLS and CDR2 YYNGEE. This CDR3 region has 15 residues. This clone was counted a single time. The TCR was taken from a middle-aged woman with active COVID-19. The sample comprised peripheral blood. The genes are TRBV9 and TRBJ2-3; the match to TRBD2 covers 11 bases. The CDR3 region has the DNA TGTGCCAGCAGTAATAGCGGGGGGGCATCAGATACGCAGTATTTT. This gives the protein CASSNSGGASDTQYF.